The rows below give T cell receptor beta chains drawn from one sample of a study of T cell responses to AZD1222 COVID-19 vaccine. Here immunoSEQ multiplex PCR was the method, and the copy in TCRdb shows in-frame clones only, minus some. The sample yields more than 70,000 clones, 75% to 95% seen once. Sequenced here: peripheral blood, sampled 28 days after the second AZD1222 dose. Receptors originate from an adult who received the AZD1222 COVID-19 vaccine. Each CDR3 is given with its conserved first and last residue.

TRBJ1-2	TRBV6-4	CASSEQGYGYTF
TRBJ1-2	TRBV15	CATSRDRDRVVGYTF
TRBJ1-6	TRBV5-8	CASGGDYNSPLHF
TRBJ2-1	TRBV9	CASSVEVGRDEQFF
TRBJ2-7	TRBV29-1	CSVEAQGGYEQYF
TRBJ1-3	TRBV7-9	CASSKGSGNTIYF
TRBJ2-2	TRBV27	CASSLSRQAHGELFF
TRBJ2-5	TRBV5-1	CASSFSIQETQYF
TRBJ2-1	TRBV7-8	CASSLGGLDEQFF
TRBJ2-5	TRBV7-9	CASSLPGLETQYF
TRBJ2-3	TRBV24-1	CATSAGLAGGGTQYF
TRBJ1-2	TRBV5-4	CASRIHRANYGYTF
TRBJ2-7	TRBV10-3	CAISVPATYEQYF
TRBJ2-7	TRBV30	CAWRMKYEQYF
TRBJ2-3	TRBV5-1	CASTGDSRSDTQYF
TRBJ2-2	TRBV10-3	CAISEFNTGELFF
TRBJ2-7	TRBV5-1	CASSLARTPTTGQYF
TRBJ1-4	TRBV18	CASSPPDSRNEKLFF
TRBJ2-7	TRBV2	CASSGQGGPYEQYF
TRBJ2-1	TRBV12-3/TRBV12-4	CASSWGYEQFF
TRBJ1-1	TRBV25-1	CASGSGRGTEAFF
TRBJ2-1	TRBV4-2	CASSQVSPGGSGNEQFF
TRBJ1-2	TRBV11-2	CASSLAHNYGYTF
TRBJ1-1	TRBV4-2	CASSQKRGTGFTEAFF
TRBJ1-3	TRBV7-8	CASSLSGGVGSTIYF
TRBJ2-1	TRBV11-3	CASSLGPPPAEQFF
TRBJ1-2	TRBV4-2	CASSQDVGSDYGYTF
TRBJ1-2	TRBV4-1	CASSPFGYTQSGYTF